The 15 T cell receptor beta chains in this list originate from one sample, sequenced in a study of breast tumors, draining lymph nodes, adjacent tissues. MiXCR, applied by TCRdb to the multiplex PCR reads, yields one record per CDR3 protein. The table has around 25,000 distinct CDR3 sequences, approximately 20% seen once. Sequenced material: breast tumor tissue. Receptors were obtained from a female donor with breast cancer. Some clones in this sample may be carry-over from other donors' samples.

There are many counts of this clonotype. The gene calls are TRBV11-2 and TRBJ2-3, with a weak D call TRBD1 (7 bases). The CDR3 consists of 15 residues. Germline lookup yields CDR1 SGHAT and CDR2 FQNNGV. Trimming shortened V by 5 bases and J by 6 bases, and 18 bases separated the two germline ends. The CDR3 region is CASSPGGLRRDTQYF. CDR3 bases: TGTGCCAGCAGCCCAGGGGGACTGAGGCGGGATACGCAGTATTTT.

Ten or more counts support this clonotype. V and J are TRBV4-2 and TRBJ1-2; possible D gene TRBD1, 5 bases. The CDR3 is 14 residues long. Germline assignment: CDR1 LGHNA and CDR2 YNFKEQ. V was pared by 0 bases and J by 8 bases, with 13 bases between. The CDR3 DNA sequence: TGTGCCAGCAGCCAAGATCTGGGGGTTGGAGGCTACACCTTC. This gives the protein CASSQDLGVGGYTF.

This clonotype was recorded at least ten times. The V and J genes are TRBV10-2 and TRBJ2-3; the D gene is possibly TRBD1 (6 bases). Germline V gives CDR1 WSHSY, CDR2 SAAADI. Trimming removed 6 bases from V and 5 bases from J, with 6 bases in between. There are 11 residues in the CDR3. This CDR3 reads CASRTGDTQYF. The CDR3, as DNA: TGCGCCAGCAGGACAGGAGATACGCAGTATTTT.

This clonotype has ten or more counts. This chain connects TRBV19 to TRBJ2-3; no reliable D call. Trimming took 6 bases from V and 6 from J, leaving 13 bases between them. Germline V gene lookup returns CDR1 LNHDA and CDR2 SQIVND (reference sequence). CDR3 length equals 13 residues. The DNA for the CDR3 is TGTGCCAGTAGCCCCTCACCCGGGGATACGCAGTATTTT. Amino acids: CASSPSPGDTQYF.

The sample holds many counts of this clonotype. This chain uses TRBV13 with TRBJ2-2; D is ambiguous. Trimming removed 1 base from V and 7 bases from J, with 7 bases in between. CDR1 and CDR2 from the germline V gene are PRHDT and FYEKMQ (reference sequence). This CDR3 has 13 residues. This CDR3 is CASSLATGGELFF. The CDR3 DNA reads TGTGCCAGCAGCTTAGCTACGGGCGGGGAGCTGTTTTTT.

This clonotype appeared many times. The CDR3 bases are TGCAGTGCCCGGACAGGGGTAATCGAGCAGTACTTC. Residues: CSARTGVIEQYF. The chain uses TRBV20-1 and TRBJ2-7; TRBD1 agrees at 9 bases. The CDR3 loop spans 12 amino acids. The V segment lost 6 bases and the J segment 6 bases; nucleotides outside the gene matches: 6. The germline V gene has CDR1 DFQATT and CDR2 SNEGSKA (reference sequence).

With regard to this clonotype: Since the CDR3 does not end with the conserved phenylalanine or tryptophan, this likely comes from a read error. The chain employs TRBV7-2 and TRBJ1-4, with D perhaps matching TRBD1 (5 bases). Germline V lookup: CDR1 SGHTA, CDR2 FQGNSA. The CDR3 consists of 13 residues. The CDR3 here is CASSLGRNEKLFS. CDR3 coding DNA: TGTGCCAGCAGCTTGGGACGCAATGAGAAACTGTTTTCT.

This clonotype was counted ten times or more. The chain uses TRBV4-1 and TRBJ2-3; 7 bases fit TRBD1. Germline V gene sequence: CDR1 MGHRA, CDR2 YSYEKL. The CDR3 is 13 amino acids. The junction had 2 bases not matched to a gene; V was cut back by 4 bases and J by 4 bases. This chain's CDR3 is CASSRQGADTQYF. CDR3 DNA: TGCGCCAGCAGCCGTCAGGGGGCAGATACGCAGTATTTT.

As concerns this clonotype: Germline is not matched at one junction end, which may reflect a read error. The chain is built from TRBV18 and TRBJ2-5; no firm D call. CDR3 length: 12 amino acids. The germline V gene has CDR1 KGHSH and CDR2 LQKENI. The CDR3 nucleotides read TGTGCCAGCTCACCGGTCCAAGAGGCCCAGTACTTC. This codes for CASSPVQEAQYF.

This chain links TRBV4-2 with TRBJ2-2; TRBD2 is a possible D gene (6 bases). V lost 4 bases, J lost 4 bases, and 19 bases lay in between. In germline, CDR1 is LGHNA, CDR2 YNFKEQ. The CDR3 consists of 17 residues. CDR3 DNA: TGTGCCAGCAGCCCGTCCCCAACGGGAGTTGTCACCGGGGAGCTGTTTTTT. This sequence encodes CASSPSPTGVVTGELFF.

This clonotype was detected ten times or more. This chain joins TRBV24-1 and TRBJ2-5; D gene uncertain. Germline V gene data show CDR1 as KGHDR and CDR2 as SFDVKD. The CDR3 extends over 13 amino acids. V was shortened by 5 bases and J by 5 bases, with 11 bases between the two germline ends. Written as DNA, the CDR3 is TGTGCCACCAGTGGGCGTTTCGGGGAGACCCAGTACTTC. Residues: CATSGRFGETQYF.

V gene TRBV28 combines with J gene TRBJ2-7; D is perhaps TRBD2 (6 bases). Germline V gene sequence: CDR1 MDHEN, CDR2 SYDVKM. The V gene lost 8 bases and the J gene lost 1 base, with 18 bases spanning the gap. The CDR3 is made up of 15 amino acids. This chain's CDR3 is CASGAGRGTSYEQYF. CDR3 coding DNA: TGTGCCAGCGGGGCCGGCCGGGGGACTTCCTACGAGCAGTACTTC.

This clonotype occurred many times. This sequence joins TRBV18 and TRBJ2-7, with 10 nucleotides matching TRBD2. After removal of 6 bases from V and 1 base from J, the junction contained 6 bases not matched to a gene. The CDR3 spans 15 residues. CDR1 and CDR2 (germline): KGHSH, LQKENI. The CDR3 loop reads CASSPTSGKSYEQYF. The DNA for the CDR3 is TGTGCCAGCTCGCCCACTAGCGGGAAGTCCTACGAGCAGTACTTC.

The DNA for the CDR3 is TGCAGTGCTGCCCCCAAGGACAACCCGTACAATGAGCAGTTCTTC. Translating gives CSAAPKDNPYNEQFF. J is TRBJ2-1 and V is TRBV20-1, with D perhaps TRBD1 (5 bases). Trimming removed 5 bases at V and 4 bases at J, with 18 bases between. This CDR3 is 15 amino acids long. Germline V gives CDR1 DFQATT, CDR2 SNEGSKA (reference sequence).

This clonotype came up many times. The chain joins TRBV9 to TRBJ2-7; unclear D gene. From germline, CDR1 is SGDLS and CDR2 YYNGEE. The CDR3 has 15 amino acids. Trimming cost V 0 bases and J 5 bases, with 15 bases left between them. CDR3 residues: CASSVDPLPSDEQYF. CDR3 nucleotides: TGTGCCAGCAGCGTAGACCCACTTCCCTCGGACGAGCAGTACTTC.